This TCR beta chain was sequenced in a study of cytomegalovirus exposure and HLA in healthy donors. In the study overall: Inside one of the first data releases sat about 85 million unique TCRs taken from HLA-typed donors.

The PCR contained 60 Vbeta and 13 Jbeta primers. Clones were read by immunoSEQ multiplex PCR, and TCRdb kept only the in-frame ones, dropping some. The sample yields more than 65,000 clones, 82% seen once. This clone came up once. The TCR was taken from a man between 18 and 35 years old in good health and CMV-seronegative. What was sequenced was PBMCs.

CDR3 bases: TGTGCCAGCAGCTTAAGTGGCGGGAACACCATATATTTT. This codes for CASSLSGGNTIYF. The gene calls are TRBV11-2 and TRBJ1-3; D gene ambiguous. Germline V gives CDR1 SGHAT, CDR2 FQNNGV. CDR3 length: 13 amino acids. Trimming removed 2 bases at V and 7 bases at J, with 9 bases between.